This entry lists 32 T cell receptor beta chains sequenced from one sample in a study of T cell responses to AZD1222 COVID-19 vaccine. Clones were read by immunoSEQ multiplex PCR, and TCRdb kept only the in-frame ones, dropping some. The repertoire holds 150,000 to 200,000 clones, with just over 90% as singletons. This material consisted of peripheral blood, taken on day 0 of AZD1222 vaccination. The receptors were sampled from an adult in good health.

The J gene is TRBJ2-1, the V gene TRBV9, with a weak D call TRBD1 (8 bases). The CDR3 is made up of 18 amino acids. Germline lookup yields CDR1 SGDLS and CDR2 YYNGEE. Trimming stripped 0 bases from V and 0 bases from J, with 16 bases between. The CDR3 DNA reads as TGTGCCAGCAGCGTAGACAGCGGGACAGGTAGCTCCTACAATGAGCAGTTCTTC. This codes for CASSVDSGTGSSYNEQFF.

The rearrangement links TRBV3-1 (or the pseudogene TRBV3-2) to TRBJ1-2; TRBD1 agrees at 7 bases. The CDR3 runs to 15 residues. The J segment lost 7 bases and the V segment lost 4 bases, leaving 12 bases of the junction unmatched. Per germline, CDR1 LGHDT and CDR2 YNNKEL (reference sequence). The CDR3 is CASSLGTVWNSGYTF. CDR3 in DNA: TGTGCCAGCAGCCTAGGGACAGTGTGGAACAGTGGCTACACCTTC.

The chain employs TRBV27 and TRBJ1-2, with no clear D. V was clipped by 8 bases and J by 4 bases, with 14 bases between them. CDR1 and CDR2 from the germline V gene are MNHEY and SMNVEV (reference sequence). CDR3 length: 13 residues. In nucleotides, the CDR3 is TGTGCCAGCCGGGGTTGGATTGGCTATGGCTACACCTTC. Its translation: CASRGWIGYGYTF.

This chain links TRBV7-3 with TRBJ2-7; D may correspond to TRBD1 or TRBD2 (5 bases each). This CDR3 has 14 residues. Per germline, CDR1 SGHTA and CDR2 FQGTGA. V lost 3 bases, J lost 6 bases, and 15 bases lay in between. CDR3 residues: CASSLHGTSSEQYF. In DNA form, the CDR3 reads TGTGCCAGCAGCTTGCATGGGACCAGTAGCGAGCAGTACTTC.

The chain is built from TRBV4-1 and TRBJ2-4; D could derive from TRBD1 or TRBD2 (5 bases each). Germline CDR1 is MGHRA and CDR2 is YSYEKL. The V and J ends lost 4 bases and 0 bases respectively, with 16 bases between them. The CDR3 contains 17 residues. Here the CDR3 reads CASSPGRAGIAKNIQYF. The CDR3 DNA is TGCGCCAGCAGCCCGGGGCGGGCAGGGATAGCCAAAAACATTCAGTACTTC.

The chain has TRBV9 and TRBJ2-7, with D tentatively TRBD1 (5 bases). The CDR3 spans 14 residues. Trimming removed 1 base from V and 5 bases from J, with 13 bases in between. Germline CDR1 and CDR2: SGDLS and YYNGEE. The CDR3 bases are TGTGCCAGCAGCGTAAGTACAGGAACCCACGAGCAGTACTTC. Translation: CASSVSTGTHEQYF. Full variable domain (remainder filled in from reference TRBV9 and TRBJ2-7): DSGVTQTPKHLITATGQRVTLRCSPRSGDLSVYWYQQSLDQGLQFLIQYYNGEERAKGNILERFSAQQFPDLHSELNLSSLELGDSALYFCASSVSTGTHEQYFGPGTRLTVT.

CDR3 nucleotides: TGTGCCAGCAGTTATAACCCCTCGGGACAGGGATACACCATATATTTT. Translation: CASSYNPSGQGYTIYF. The chain is built from TRBV6-5 and TRBJ1-3, with TRBD1 matching 9 bases. This CDR3 is built from 16 residues. Germline loops: CDR1 MNHEY, CDR2 SVGAGI. Trimming removed 3 bases from V and 8 bases from J; junction bases left unmatched: 11.

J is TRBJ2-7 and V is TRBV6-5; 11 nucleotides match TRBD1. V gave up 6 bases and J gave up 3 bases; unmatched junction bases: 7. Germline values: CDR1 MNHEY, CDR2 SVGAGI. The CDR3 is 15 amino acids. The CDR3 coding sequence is TGTGCCAGCAGACCGGACAGGGGGCAGTTCTACGAGCAGTACTTC. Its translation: CASRPDRGQFYEQYF.

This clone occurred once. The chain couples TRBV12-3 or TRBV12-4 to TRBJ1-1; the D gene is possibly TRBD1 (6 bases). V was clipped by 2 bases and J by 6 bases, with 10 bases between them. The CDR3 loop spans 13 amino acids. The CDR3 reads CASSLRGLAEAFF. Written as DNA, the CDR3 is TGTGCCAGCAGTTTAAGGGGGTTGGCTGAAGCTTTCTTT.

CDR3 sequence (DNA): TGCAGCGTTCGGGAGCCCGAAAAACTGTTTTTT. This encodes CSVREPEKLFF. The chain has TRBV29-1 and TRBJ1-4; D not certain. Deletions cut 5 bases from V and 8 bases from J, with 9 bases between. Germline values: CDR1 SQVTM, CDR2 ANQGSEA. The CDR3 extends over 11 amino acids.

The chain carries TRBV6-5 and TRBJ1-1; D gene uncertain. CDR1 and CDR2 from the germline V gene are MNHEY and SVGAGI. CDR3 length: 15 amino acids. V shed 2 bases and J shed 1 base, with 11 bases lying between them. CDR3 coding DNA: TGTGCCAGCAGTTACCAAGGCGGATGGAACACTGAAGCTTTCTTT. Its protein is CASSYQGGWNTEAFF.

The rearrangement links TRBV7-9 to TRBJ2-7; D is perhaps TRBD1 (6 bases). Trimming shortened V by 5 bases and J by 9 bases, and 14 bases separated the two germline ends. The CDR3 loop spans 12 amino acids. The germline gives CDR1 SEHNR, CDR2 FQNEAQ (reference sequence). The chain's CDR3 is CASSHPQGAQYF. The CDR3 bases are TGTGCCAGCAGCCACCCACAGGGAGCGCAGTACTTC. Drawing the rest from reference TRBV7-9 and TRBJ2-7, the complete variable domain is DTGVSQNPRHKITKRGQNVTFRCDPISEHNRLYWYRQTLGQGPEFLTYFQNEAQLEKSRLLSDRFSAERPKGSFSTLEIQRTEQGDSAMYLCASSHPQGAQYFGPGTRLTVT.

The CDR3 protein is CAISELAGAYEQYF. The CDR3 DNA is TGTGCCATCAGTGAGCTAGCGGGGGCCTACGAGCAGTACTTC. The rearrangement uses TRBV10-3 and TRBJ2-7; 10 bases match TRBD2. Germline lookup yields CDR1 ENHRY and CDR2 SYGVKD. The ends lost 2 bases at V and 2 bases at J; junction bases unmatched: 0. The CDR3 covers 14 residues.

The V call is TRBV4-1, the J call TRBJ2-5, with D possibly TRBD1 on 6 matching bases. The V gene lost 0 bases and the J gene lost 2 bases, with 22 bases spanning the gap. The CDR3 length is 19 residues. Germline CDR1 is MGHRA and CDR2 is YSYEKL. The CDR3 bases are TGCGCCAGCAGCCAAGATCCTAGGGGTTACAGGGTTCGACAAGAGACCCAGTACTTC. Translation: CASSQDPRGYRVRQETQYF.

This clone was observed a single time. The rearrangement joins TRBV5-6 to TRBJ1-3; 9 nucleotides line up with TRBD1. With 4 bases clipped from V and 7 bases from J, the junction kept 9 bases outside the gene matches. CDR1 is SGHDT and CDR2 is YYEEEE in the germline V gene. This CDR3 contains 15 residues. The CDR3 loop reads CASSPMGQGVNTIYF. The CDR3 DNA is TGTGCCAGCAGCCCGATGGGACAGGGAGTCAACACCATATATTTT.

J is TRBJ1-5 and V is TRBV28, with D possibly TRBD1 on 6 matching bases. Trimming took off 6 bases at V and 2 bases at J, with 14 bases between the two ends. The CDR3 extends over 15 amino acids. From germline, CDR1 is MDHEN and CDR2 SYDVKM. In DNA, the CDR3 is TGTGCCAGCAGCCTGAGGGGGTCGGGCAATCAGCCCCAGCATTTT. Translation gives CASSLRGSGNQPQHF.

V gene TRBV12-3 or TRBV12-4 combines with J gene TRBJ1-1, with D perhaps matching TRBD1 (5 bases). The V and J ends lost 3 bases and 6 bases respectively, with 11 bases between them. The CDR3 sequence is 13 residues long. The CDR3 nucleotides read TGTGCCAGCAGTTTTGGGCAGGGACCTGAAGCTTTCTTT. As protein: CASSFGQGPEAFF.

The CDR3 reads CASVSGANVLTF. The CDR3, as DNA: TGCGCCAGCGTCTCTGGGGCCAACGTCCTGACTTTC. This sequence joins TRBV5-1 and TRBJ2-6; D is unclear. The CDR3 length is 12 residues. The V end was cut by 7 bases, the J end by 0 bases, with 2 bases between. Germline CDR1 SGHRS, CDR2 YFSETQ.

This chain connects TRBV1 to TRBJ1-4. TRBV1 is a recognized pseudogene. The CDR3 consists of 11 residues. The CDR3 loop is CTGSGGEKLFF. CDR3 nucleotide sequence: TGCACGGGCTCGGGAGGAGAAAAACTGTTTTTT.

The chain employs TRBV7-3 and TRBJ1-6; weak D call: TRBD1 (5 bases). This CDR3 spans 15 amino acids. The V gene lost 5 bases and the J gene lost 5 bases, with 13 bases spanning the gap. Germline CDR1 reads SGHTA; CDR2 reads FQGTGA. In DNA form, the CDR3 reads TGTGCCAGCAGCCTCCTCGGGGGGGATAATTCACCCCTCCACTTT. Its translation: CASSLLGGDNSPLHF.

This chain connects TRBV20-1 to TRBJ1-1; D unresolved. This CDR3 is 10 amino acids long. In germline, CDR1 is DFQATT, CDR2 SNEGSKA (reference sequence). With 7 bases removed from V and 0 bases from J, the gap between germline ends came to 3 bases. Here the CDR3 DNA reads TGCAGTGAGATGAACACTGAAGCTTTCTTT. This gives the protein CSEMNTEAFF.

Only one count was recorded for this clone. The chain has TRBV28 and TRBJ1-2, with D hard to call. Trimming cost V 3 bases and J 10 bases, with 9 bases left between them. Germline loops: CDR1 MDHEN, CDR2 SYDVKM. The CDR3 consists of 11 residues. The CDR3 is CASSFVEIYTF. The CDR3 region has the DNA TGTGCCAGCAGTTTCGTGGAAATCTACACCTTC.

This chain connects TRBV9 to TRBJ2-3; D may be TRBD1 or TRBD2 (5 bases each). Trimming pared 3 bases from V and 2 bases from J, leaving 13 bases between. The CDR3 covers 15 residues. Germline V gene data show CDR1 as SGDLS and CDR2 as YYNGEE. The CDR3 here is CASSDRDRLTDTQYF. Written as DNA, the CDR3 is TGTGCCAGCAGCGACCGGGACCGCCTCACAGATACGCAGTATTTT.

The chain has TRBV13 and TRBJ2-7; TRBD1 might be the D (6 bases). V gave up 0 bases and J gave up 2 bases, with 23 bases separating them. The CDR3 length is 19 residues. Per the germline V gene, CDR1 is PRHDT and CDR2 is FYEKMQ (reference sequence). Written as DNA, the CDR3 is TGTGCCAGCAGCTTAGGCCTAAAAACCGGGACACAAAATACCTACGAGCAGTACTTC. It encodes CASSLGLKTGTQNTYEQYF.

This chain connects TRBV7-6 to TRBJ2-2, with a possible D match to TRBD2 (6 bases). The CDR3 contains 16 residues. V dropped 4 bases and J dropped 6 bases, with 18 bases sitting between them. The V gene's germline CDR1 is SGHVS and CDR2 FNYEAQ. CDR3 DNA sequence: TGTGCCAGCAGCTCCCGGGAGAGGGGATTGGCCGGGGAGCTGTTTTTT. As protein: CASSSRERGLAGELFF.

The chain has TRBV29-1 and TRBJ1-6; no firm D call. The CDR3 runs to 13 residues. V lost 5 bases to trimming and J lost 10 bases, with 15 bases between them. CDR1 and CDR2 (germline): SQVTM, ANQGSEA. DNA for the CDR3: TGCAGCGTTCGGGCAGCAGGAAGCTCACCCCTCCACTTT. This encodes CSVRAAGSSPLHF.

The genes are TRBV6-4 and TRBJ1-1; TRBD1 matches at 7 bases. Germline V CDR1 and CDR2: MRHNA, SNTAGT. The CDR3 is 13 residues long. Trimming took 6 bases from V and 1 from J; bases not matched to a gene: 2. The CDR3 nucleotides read TGTGCCAGCAGCCGGGACAGGAACACTGAAGCTTTCTTT. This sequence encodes CASSRDRNTEAFF.

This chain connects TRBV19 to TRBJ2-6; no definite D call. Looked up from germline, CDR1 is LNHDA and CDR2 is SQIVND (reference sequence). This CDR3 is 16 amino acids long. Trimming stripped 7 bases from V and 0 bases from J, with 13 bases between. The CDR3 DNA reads TGTGCCAGTAAGGGAAACACCTTCTCTGGGGCCAACGTCCTGACTTTC. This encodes CASKGNTFSGANVLTF. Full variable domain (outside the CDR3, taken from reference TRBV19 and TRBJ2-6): DGGITQSPKYLFRKEGQNVTLSCEQNLNHDAMYWYRQDPGQGLRLIYYSQIVNDFQKGDIAEGYSVSREKKESFPLTVTSAQKNPTAFYLCASKGNTFSGANVLTFGAGSRLTVL.

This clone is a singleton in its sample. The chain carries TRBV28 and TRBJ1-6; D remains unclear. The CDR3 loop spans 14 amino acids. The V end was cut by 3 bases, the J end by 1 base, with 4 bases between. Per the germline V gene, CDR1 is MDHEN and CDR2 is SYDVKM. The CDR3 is CASSFRSYNSPLHF. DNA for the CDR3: TGTGCCAGCAGTTTTCGATCCTATAATTCACCCCTCCACTTT.

The CDR3 DNA is TGTGCCACCAGTGCCTCGTGGACAGGGAACTATGGCTACACCTTC. It specifies CATSASWTGNYGYTF. The genes are TRBV24-1 and TRBJ1-2; TRBD1 matches at 8 bases. Germline V gene sequence: CDR1 KGHDR, CDR2 SFDVKD. V lost 5 bases and J lost 2; bases outside the gene matches: 6. The CDR3 is made up of 15 amino acids.

CDR3 protein: CASSLTSISNTEAFF. As DNA, the CDR3 is TGTGCCAGCAGCTTAACCAGCATTTCGAACACTGAAGCTTTCTTT. The chain links TRBV7-3 to TRBJ1-1; D uncertain. Germline CDR1 reads SGHTA; CDR2 reads FQGTGA. CDR3 length equals 15 residues. Trimming removed 0 bases from V and 1 base from J, with 9 bases in between.

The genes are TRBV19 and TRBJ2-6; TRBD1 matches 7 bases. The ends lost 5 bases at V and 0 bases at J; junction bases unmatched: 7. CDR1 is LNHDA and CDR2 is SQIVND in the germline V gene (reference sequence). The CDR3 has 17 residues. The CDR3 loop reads CASSQGTASSGANVLTF. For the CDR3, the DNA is TGTGCCAGTAGTCAGGGGACAGCTAGCTCTGGGGCCAACGTCCTGACTTTC.